Following are 5 T cell receptor beta chains from one sample sequenced in a study of CD8+CD57+ T cells in acquired aplastic anemia. Genomic DNA, the template, was used for profiling of the TCR beta VDJ and CDR3. From the reads, TCRdb called clonotypes with MiXCR, one entry per CDR3 protein. The sample consists of about 180,000 distinct CDR3 sequences, 35% to 50% of them appearing once. Source material: sorted CD4+, CD8+, or CD8+CD57+ T cells (not recorded which) from PBMCs. The receptors shown here come from a human donor in good health.

Points on this clonotype: Being one base from a much bigger clone, this may be a read error. V gene TRBV11-2 combines with J gene TRBJ2-2, with 11 bases aligning to TRBD1. CDR1 and CDR2 (germline): SGHAT, FQNNGV. The CDR3 has 17 residues. For the CDR3, the DNA is TGTGCCAGCAGCTTAGGAGGCGGACAGGGGGCCACCGGGGAGCTGCTTTTT. This codes for CASSLGGGQGATGELLF.

A word on this clonotype: This may be a read error: a much more frequent sequence differs by one nucleotide. J is TRBJ2-7 and V is TRBV5-1, with 10 bases that match TRBD2. CDR3 length equals 15 residues. From germline, CDR1 is SGHRS and CDR2 YFSETQ. CDR3 protein: CASSLGASGSYERYF. In DNA form, the CDR3 reads TGCGCCAGCAGCTTGGGGGCTAGCGGGAGTTACGAGCGGTACTTC.

The chain uses TRBV7-9 and TRBJ1-3, with D hard to call. The CDR3 sequence is 14 residues long. Germline CDR1 and CDR2: SEHNR and FQNEAQ (reference sequence). V lost 1 base and J 2 bases, leaving 6 bases between the germline ends. The CDR3 is CASSLGATGNTIYF. The CDR3 DNA follows: TGTGCCAGCAGCTTAGGGGCCACTGGAAACACCATATATTTT.

Concerning this clonotype itself: Possible read error: a much larger clone is one base away. Because it lacks the conserved phenylalanine or tryptophan at the end, this CDR3 is likely a read error. The chain uses TRBV12-3 or TRBV12-4 and TRBJ2-5, with TRBD2 identical over 16 bases. The CDR3 is 19 amino acids. The V segment lost 5 bases and the J segment 2 bases; nucleotides outside the gene matches: 11. The CDR3 loop is CASSLSPGLAGGHQETQYL. The DNA of the CDR3 is TGTGCCAGCAGTCTTTCCCCGGGACTAGCGGGAGGGCATCAAGAGACCCAGTACCTC.

This clonotype appeared many times. The J gene is TRBJ1-6, the V gene TRBV4-1; D perhaps matches TRBD1 (6 bases). CDR1 MGHRA and CDR2 YSYEKL come from the germline V gene. Trimming cost V 0 bases and J 10 bases, with 10 bases left between them. The length of the CDR3 is 14 residues. CDR3 protein: CASSQDRTASPLHF. The CDR3 DNA follows: TGCGCCAGCAGCCAAGATAGGACAGCCTCACCCCTCCACTTT.